Given below is one T cell receptor (beta chain) in context. This sample is drawn from a study of shared clonotypes between healthy human individuals. Study summary: Three plates each covered CD4 naive and memory; CD8 naive two, CD8 memory one.

Here immunoSEQ multiplex PCR was the method, and the copy in TCRdb shows in-frame clones only, minus some. The sample lists around 720,000 clones; roughly 73% were seen once. The V segment lost 6 bases and the J segment 5 bases; nucleotides outside the gene matches: 16. Germline assignment: CDR1 MGHRA and CDR2 YSYEKL. CDR3 length equals 16 residues. The sequencing sample was made of memory CD4+ T cells sorted from blood. Regarding subset: CD45RA-negative fraction. The sequence was obtained from a woman between 25 and 40 years old in good health. The chain couples TRBV4-1 to TRBJ2-7; 7 nucleotides match TRBD1. CDR3 sequence reads: CASRKFPMGTDNEQYF. The DNA for the CDR3 is TGCGCCAGCAGAAAATTTCCAATGGGGACAGACAACGAGCAGTACTTC.